The 6 T cell receptor beta chains in this list originate from one sample, sequenced in a study of chemoradiotherapy in HPV16-positive cancers. TCRdb keeps only in-frame clones here, not all; method: immunoSEQ multiplex PCR. The data contain more than 4,000 clones, about 91% of them singletons. Sequenced material: tumor tissue, taken from a patient who underwent chemoradiotherapy. The receptor set was obtained from a human donor with HPV-associated anogenital cancer.

A few counts support this clone. The junction differs from germline at one of its ends, possibly a read error. V is TRBV7-7 and J is TRBJ1-3; D is perhaps TRBD1 (5 bases). Germline V CDR1 and CDR2: SSHAT, FNYEAQ (reference sequence). The length of the CDR3 is 13 residues. CDR3 nucleotides: TGTGCTAGCAGCGCAGGGCCTGGAAACACCATATATTTT. This gives the protein CASSAGPGNTIYF.

V gene TRBV5-1 combines with J gene TRBJ2-2; 9 bases are shared with TRBD1. This CDR3 region has 15 residues. Germline CDR1 is SGHRS and CDR2 is YFSETQ. The V and J ends lost 7 bases and 6 bases, in that order; junction bases with no gene match: 10. CDR3 region: CASQRDRAMAGELFF. The CDR3 DNA sequence: TGCGCCAGCCAAAGGGACAGGGCAATGGCCGGGGAGCTGTTTTTT.

V usage is TRBV19 and J usage is TRBJ1-1; tentative D call: TRBD1 (6 bases). This CDR3 comprises 13 residues. Trimming removed 5 bases at V and 6 bases at J, with 13 bases between. In germline, CDR1 is LNHDA, CDR2 SQIVND (reference sequence). The CDR3 region has the DNA TGTGCCAGTAGTGCACGGGGGGCATCTGAAGCTTTCTTT. Translated: CASSARGASEAFF.

The rearrangement links TRBV19 to TRBJ2-7; weak D call: TRBD1 (6 bases). Germline CDR1 reads LNHDA; CDR2 reads SQIVND (reference sequence). Trimming shortened V by 8 bases and J by 4 bases, and 18 bases separated the two germline ends. The CDR3 is 14 amino acids. CDR3 in DNA: TGTGCCAGTGCCCCCCACAGGGTTGGATACGAGCAGTACTTC. Its protein product is CASAPHRVGYEQYF.

The chain employs TRBV7-2 and TRBJ2-3; no clear D gene. V lost 1 base and J 4 bases, leaving 15 bases between the germline ends. CDR1 and CDR2 (germline): SGHTA, FQGNSA. The CDR3 has 16 residues. CDR3 sequence reads: CASSLGPLPRSDTQYF. CDR3 coding DNA: TGTGCCAGCAGCTTAGGGCCCCTCCCAAGATCAGATACGCAGTATTTT.

This clone was counted once. The genes are TRBV28 and TRBJ1-5, with D perhaps matching TRBD1 (6 bases). CDR1 and CDR2 from the germline V gene are MDHEN and SYDVKM. This CDR3 has 12 amino acids. V was cut by 6 bases and J by 12 bases, with 15 bases left in between. Written as DNA, the CDR3 is TGTGCCAGCAGGCTAACAGGGAGGCGCCAGCATTTT. Translated: CASRLTGRRQHF.